The 25 T cell receptor beta chains below were found in one sample sequenced in a study of blood T cell repertoires in COVID-19. Measured with immunoSEQ multiplex PCR; TCRdb has only the in-frame clones, and not every one. This sample has approximately 260,000 clones, with roughly 89% found just once. Sequenced material: PBMCs or T cells enriched from blood (not recorded which). The receptors come from a woman between 55 and 75 years old who had recovered from COVID-19.

The chain uses TRBV7-2 and TRBJ1-2, with D perhaps TRBD1 (5 bases). V was cut by 3 bases and J by 3 bases, with 11 bases left in between. From germline, CDR1 is SGHTA and CDR2 FQGNSA. The CDR3 extends over 14 amino acids. The CDR3, as DNA: TGTGCCAGCAGCTTTGGGGCCGTGCACTATGGCTACACCTTC. Amino acid sequence: CASSFGAVHYGYTF.

V is TRBV10-3 and J is TRBJ2-7; D is perhaps TRBD1 (5 bases). The germline V gene encodes CDR1 ENHRY and CDR2 SYGVKD. Trimming removed 11 bases at V and 1 base at J, with 15 bases between. The CDR3 is 13 residues long. The chain's CDR3 is CASAEGASYEQYF. CDR3 nucleotides: TGTGCCTCGGCGGAAGGGGCTTCCTACGAGCAGTACTTC.

The chain links TRBV5-4 to TRBJ2-5, with TRBD1 matching over 11 bases. The ends lost 3 bases at V and 4 bases at J; junction bases unmatched: 8. Germline V lookup: CDR1 SGHNT, CDR2 YYREEE (reference sequence). This CDR3 region has 16 residues. The CDR3 DNA follows: TGTGCCAGCAGCTGGGCCGGGACAGGGGGTGGAGAGACCCAGTACTTC. As protein: CASSWAGTGGGETQYF.

The J gene is TRBJ2-3, the V gene TRBV18; weak D call: TRBD1 (5 bases). This CDR3 spans 14 amino acids. Trimming pared 3 bases from V and 4 bases from J, leaving 11 bases between. CDR1 and CDR2 (germline): KGHSH, LQKENI. CDR3 sequence reads: CASSPVGQADTQYF. CDR3 coding DNA: TGTGCCAGCTCACCTGTGGGGCAGGCAGATACGCAGTATTTT.

This clone appeared a single time. In the same sample, other DNA sequences code for this CDR3. This chain joins TRBV12-3 or TRBV12-4 and TRBJ2-7; D gene uncertain. The V end lost 5 bases, the J end lost 0 bases, and 8 bases lay between the germline ends. This CDR3 is built from 13 residues. Here the CDR3 reads CASSPTSSYEQYF. The CDR3 coding sequence is TGTGCCAGCAGTCCTACCTCCTCCTACGAGCAGTACTTC.

The chain joins TRBV6-8 to TRBJ1-2; perhaps TRBD1 as D (5 bases). CDR1 and CDR2 (germline): MNHGY, SAAAGT. Trimming left V 4 bases short and J 0 bases short, with 15 bases between. This CDR3 comprises 16 residues. The CDR3 protein is CASSLPRGLPNYGYTF. In DNA, the CDR3 is TGTGCCAGCAGTTTGCCCCGGGGACTTCCTAACTATGGCTACACCTTC.

The chain combines TRBV28 with TRBJ1-2; a weak D match, TRBD1 (6 bases). V shed 1 base and J shed 4 bases, with 16 bases lying between them. CDR3 length equals 16 residues. CDR1 and CDR2 (germline): MDHEN, SYDVKM. CDR3 sequence (DNA): TGTGCCAGCAGTTTATCAAGCCCCGGGACAACCTATGGCTACACCTTC. This codes for CASSLSSPGTTYGYTF.

This clone was detected only a few times. This sequence joins TRBV7-9 and TRBJ1-1; D is unclear. The CDR3 runs 12 residues. Trimming stripped 10 bases from V and 3 bases from J, with 12 bases between. Germline V gives CDR1 SEHNR, CDR2 FQNEAQ (reference sequence). Here the CDR3 DNA reads TGTGCCACCCGGACTGGGGACACTGAAGCTTTCTTT. Its translation: CATRTGDTEAFF.

The rearrangement uses TRBV7-2 and TRBJ1-2; maybe TRBD1 (5 bases). Germline loops: CDR1 SGHTA, CDR2 FQGNSA. CDR3 length equals 16 residues. Trimming took off 3 bases at V and 8 bases at J, with 22 bases between the two ends. CDR3 sequence reads: CASSFLGGSRSGGYTF. The DNA for the CDR3 is TGTGCCAGCAGCTTCCTGGGGGGGAGCCGGTCCGGGGGCTACACCTTC. The variable domain in full, completed from reference TRBV7-2 and TRBJ1-2, reads GAGVSQSPSNKVTEKGKDVELRCDPISGHTALYWYRQSLGQGLEFLIYFQGNSAPDKSGLPSDRFSAERTGGSVSTLTIQRTQQEDSAVYLCASSFLGGSRSGGYTFGSGTRLTVV.

For the CDR3, the DNA is TGTGCCAGCTCGAAAGGGGCGAGCACAGATACGCAGTATTTT. This sequence encodes CASSKGASTDTQYF. V gene TRBV18 combines with J gene TRBJ2-3, with D possibly TRBD1 on 5 matching bases. The ends were cut back, 6 bases at V and 0 bases at J, with 10 bases in the middle. The CDR3 is 14 residues long. Per germline, CDR1 KGHSH and CDR2 LQKENI.

The rearrangement links TRBV9 to TRBJ1-1; 7 bases map to TRBD1. CDR1 SGDLS and CDR2 YYNGEE come from the germline V gene. CDR3 length: 13 residues. Trimming cost V 3 bases and J 1 base; bases outside gene matches: 0. In DNA, the CDR3 is TGTGCCAGCAGCGGACAGGGGAACACTGAAGCTTTCTTT. Its translation: CASSGQGNTEAFF.

This clone was found a few times. The rearrangement joins TRBV2 to TRBJ2-2; D unresolved. CDR1 is SNHLY and CDR2 is FYNNEI in the germline V gene. The CDR3 is 14 amino acids. V gave up 7 bases and J gave up 5 bases, with 14 bases separating them. CDR3 bases: TGTGCCAGCACCTTATGGGCCGAGACCGGGGAGCTGTTTTTT. Translated: CASTLWAETGELFF.

This chain links TRBV5-1 with TRBJ2-4; TRBD2 matches at 8 bases. CDR3 length: 17 amino acids. The V gene's germline CDR1 is SGHRS and CDR2 YFSETQ. V dropped 0 bases and J dropped 9; count of bases not matched to a gene: 14. In DNA form, the CDR3 reads TGCGCCAGCAGCTTGGCCCGCCTAGCGGGTGCCCAGGGCATTCAGTACTTC. Its protein product is CASSLARLAGAQGIQYF.

This clone was found many times. This chain joins TRBV28 and TRBJ1-2; D remains ambiguous. Germline V gene lookup returns CDR1 MDHEN and CDR2 SYDVKM. V was trimmed by 7 bases and J by 6 bases, leaving 15 bases between them. The CDR3 has 13 residues. The CDR3 reads CASTSSREDGYTF. CDR3 nucleotides: TGTGCCAGCACCTCGAGTCGAGAAGATGGCTACACCTTC.

This clone was seen a handful of times. The gene calls are TRBV3-1 (or the pseudogene TRBV3-2) and TRBJ2-2; 7 nucleotides align to TRBD2. Germline CDR1 LGHDT, CDR2 YNNKEL (reference sequence). The V segment lost 4 bases and the J segment 0 bases; nucleotides outside the gene matches: 8. The CDR3 length is 17 residues. Here the CDR3 reads CASSPPPGLANTGELFF. In DNA, the CDR3 is TGTGCCAGCAGCCCCCCCCCTGGACTAGCGAACACCGGGGAGCTGTTTTTT.

J is TRBJ2-7 and V is TRBV7-6; 12 nucleotides match TRBD2. Germline V gene sequence: CDR1 SGHVS, CDR2 FNYEAQ. The V gene end was trimmed by 3 bases and the J gene end by 5 bases; junction bases not matched to a gene: 17. The CDR3 totals 19 residues. CDR3: CASSLDPQLAGGTLDEQYF. In DNA, the CDR3 is TGTGCCAGCAGCTTGGATCCCCAACTAGCGGGGGGCACCTTGGACGAGCAGTACTTC. Combining the CDR3 with reference TRBV7-6 and TRBJ2-7 gives the whole variable domain GAGVSQSPRYKVTKRGQDVALRCDPISGHVSLYWYRQALGQGPEFLTYFNYEAQQDKSGLPNDRFSAERPEGSISTLTIQRTEQRDSAMYRCASSLDPQLAGGTLDEQYFGPGTRLTVT.

This rearrangement joins TRBV28 to TRBJ2-7, with a tentative D call TRBD2 (7 bases). Germline CDR1 is MDHEN and CDR2 is SYDVKM. V was pared by 2 bases and J by 6 bases, with 17 bases between. The CDR3 loop spans 15 amino acids. CDR3 coding DNA: TGTGCCAGCAGTTTAGGGGGGGCTCCACCTAGCGAGCAGTACTTC. Translated: CASSLGGAPPSEQYF.

This clone showed up just once. The rearrangement uses TRBV5-1 and TRBJ2-5; 8 positions agree with TRBD2. J gave up 5 bases and V 4 bases, and 10 bases lay outside the gene matches. CDR3 length equals 15 residues. The germline CDR1 and CDR2 sequences are SGHRS and YFSETQ. The CDR3 spells CASSTTAGVGETQYF. Written as DNA, the CDR3 is TGCGCCAGCAGCACAACAGCGGGAGTGGGGGAGACCCAGTACTTC.

The genes are TRBV6-6 and TRBJ1-4; 7 positions match TRBD1. J was trimmed by 5 bases and V by 6 bases; bases with no gene match: 9. Germline CDR1 MNHNY, CDR2 SVGAGI (reference sequence). The CDR3 spans 15 residues. CDR3 loop: CASRNLGTVNEKLFF. The CDR3 DNA reads TGTGCCAGCAGAAATCTCGGGACAGTCAATGAAAAACTGTTTTTT.

The chain is built from TRBV24-1 and TRBJ2-1; 14 positions agree with TRBD2. The germline gives CDR1 KGHDR, CDR2 SFDVKD. V shed 3 bases and J 3 bases; nucleotides not matched to a gene: 12. The CDR3 totals 20 residues. CDR3 sequence reads: CATSDPQTSGRERYYNEQFF. The CDR3 DNA reads as TGTGCCACCAGTGATCCACAGACTAGCGGGAGGGAGAGATACTACAATGAGCAGTTCTTC.

The chain has TRBV28 and TRBJ2-2; D not resolved. Trimming removed 6 bases at V and 5 bases at J, with 10 bases between. Germline V CDR1 and CDR2: MDHEN, SYDVKM. This CDR3 region has 13 residues. CDR3: CASSPRITGELFF. Here the CDR3 DNA reads TGTGCCAGCAGCCCCAGGATTACCGGGGAGCTGTTTTTT.

As concerns this clone: Other DNA sequences in this sample translate to the same CDR3. The gene calls are TRBV5-1 and TRBJ2-7; D may be TRBD2 (5 bases). V gave up 0 bases and J gave up 4 bases, with 14 bases separating them. Germline values: CDR1 SGHRS, CDR2 YFSETQ. This CDR3 spans 15 amino acids. CDR3 loop: CASSLAPPPGYEQYF. In nucleotides, the CDR3 is TGCGCCAGCAGCTTGGCCCCACCACCGGGATACGAGCAGTACTTC. Based on the CDR3 plus reference TRBV5-1 and TRBJ2-7, the full variable domain is KAGVTQTPRYLIKTRGQQVTLSCSPISGHRSVSWYQQTPGQGLQFLFEYFSETQRNKGNFPGRFSGRQFSNSRSEMNVSTLELGDSALYLCASSLAPPPGYEQYFGPGTRLTVT.

The chain is built from TRBV9 and TRBJ2-3; the match to TRBD1 covers 8 bases. The CDR3 has 14 amino acids. The J segment lost 5 bases and the V segment lost 3 bases, leaving 5 bases of the junction unmatched. CDR1 and CDR2 (germline): SGDLS, YYNGEE. CDR3 sequence (DNA): TGTGCCAGCAGCGGGAGACAGGGGAGAGATACGCAGTATTTT. Translated, it gives CASSGRQGRDTQYF.

This clone is a singleton in its sample. The chain is built from TRBV6-1 and TRBJ2-7, with D hard to call. The CDR3 is 14 residues long. Deletions cut 1 base from V and 5 bases from J, with 12 bases between. CDR1 is MNHNS, CDR2 SASEGT, per germline. The CDR3 DNA reads TGTGCCAGCAGTGAAGAGCGTCTCACCCACGAGCAGTACTTC. It translates to CASSEERLTHEQYF.

The gene calls are TRBV5-5 and TRBJ1-5; D is possibly TRBD1 (6 bases). Trimming shortened V by 3 bases and J by 6 bases, and 16 bases separated the two germline ends. Looked up from germline, CDR1 is SGHKS and CDR2 is YYEKEE (reference sequence). The CDR3 is 15 residues long. The CDR3 DNA reads TGTGCCAGCAGCTCCCTCCCACAGGGTTTTCAGCCCCAGCATTTT. Translating gives CASSSLPQGFQPQHF.